The present T cell receptor (beta chain) was sequenced within a study of shared clonotypes between healthy human individuals. This clone was detected only once. The CDR3 runs to 15 residues. Germline V gene data show CDR1 as SGHTA and CDR2 as FQGNSA. With 1 base removed from V and 6 bases from J, the gap between germline ends came to 10 bases. Assay: immunoSEQ multiplex PCR; the TCRdb copy retains only in-frame clones and omits some. The repertoire has 950,000 to 1,100,000 clones, about 70% of them found once; the top ten carry about 1.5%. The receptor was derived from a man aged 18 to 29 in good health. The sequencing input was memory CD4+ T cells sorted from blood. Subset reported: CD45RA-negative fraction. V gene TRBV7-2 combines with J gene TRBJ1-6, with D tentatively TRBD1 (5 bases). This chain's CDR3 is CASSLDEGRNSPLHF. In DNA form, the CDR3 reads TGTGCCAGCAGCTTAGATGAGGGGCGTAATTCACCCCTCCACTTT.